These 6 T cell receptor beta chains share one sample of origin, sequenced in a study of T-cell memory formation after mild COVID-19. TCRdb called the 5' RACE reads again in MiXCR, with one record for every CDR3 protein. Among fewer than 400,000 distinct CDR3 sequences listed, 10% to 15% were seen once. Source material: PBMCs or a T cell subset sorted from them (not recorded which). Every receptor here comes from a man aged 18 to 29 who had mild COVID-19 (a few samples of this study predate the infection). Cell type and time point are not known.

This clonotype was seen at least ten times. The chain carries TRBV6-2 or TRBV6-3 and TRBJ1-2; D unresolved. Per the germline V gene, CDR1 is MNHEY and CDR2 is SVGEGT. V was cut by 8 bases and J by 4 bases, with 11 bases left in between. The CDR3 has 12 residues. The CDR3 DNA reads TGTGCCAGCTCGGAGACCTCCTATGGCTACACCTTC. As protein: CASSETSYGYTF.

This clonotype was recorded many times. The V and J genes are TRBV5-1 and TRBJ1-1; 9 positions match TRBD1. V shed 0 bases and J 6 bases; nucleotides not matched to a gene: 9. Looked up from germline, CDR1 is SGHRS and CDR2 is YFSETQ. This CDR3 is 16 amino acids long. The CDR3 protein is CASSLAGQGKYPEAFF. CDR3 coding DNA: TGCGCCAGCAGCTTGGCCGGACAGGGGAAGTATCCTGAAGCTTTCTTT. The variable domain in full, completed from reference TRBV5-1 and TRBJ1-1, reads KAGVTQTPRYLIKTRGQQVTLSCSPISGHRSVSWYQQTPGQGLQFLFEYFSETQRNKGNFPGRFSGRQFSNSRSEMNVSTLELGDSALYLCASSLAGQGKYPEAFFGQGTRLTVV.

This sequence joins TRBV20-1 and TRBJ2-1; perhaps D is TRBD1 or TRBD2 (5 bases each). The V gene lost 6 bases and the J gene lost 4 bases, with 16 bases spanning the gap. The length of the CDR3 is 14 residues. Germline CDR1 DFQATT, CDR2 SNEGSKA (reference sequence). CDR3 protein: CSARGPPGYNEQFF. The CDR3 DNA reads TGCAGTGCGAGGGGACCCCCAGGTTACAATGAGCAGTTCTTC.

The rearrangement joins TRBV9 to TRBJ1-2; 7 bases align to TRBD1. The CDR3 contains 18 residues. Germline values: CDR1 SGDLS, CDR2 YYNGEE. Trimming cost V 0 bases and J 7 bases; bases outside gene matches: 18. DNA for the CDR3: TGTGCCAGCAGCGTAGTTCCGGGACAGCGGTCCCTTAAGGGTGGCTACACCTTC. Its translation is CASSVVPGQRSLKGGYTF.

This clonotype was detected a few times. The chain combines TRBV30 with TRBJ2-7; no reliable D call. With 0 bases removed from V and 3 bases from J, the gap between germline ends came to 9 bases. CDR1 GTSNPN and CDR2 SVGIG come from the germline V gene (reference sequence). The CDR3 totals 13 residues. The CDR3 spells CAWSVGGVYEQYF. In nucleotides, the CDR3 is TGTGCCTGGAGTGTAGGCGGCGTCTACGAGCAGTACTTC.

This clonotype was seen at least ten times. The genes are TRBV5-1 and TRBJ2-1, with D tentatively TRBD2 (5 bases). Germline loops: CDR1 SGHRS, CDR2 YFSETQ. The CDR3 is made up of 16 amino acids. The V and J ends lost 1 base and 10 bases respectively, with 21 bases between them. The CDR3 loop is CASSLSVGLWSGEQFF. The CDR3 bases are TGCGCCAGCAGCTTGTCGGTGGGCCTCTGGAGCGGAGAGCAGTTCTTC. Together with reference TRBV5-1 and TRBJ2-1, the CDR3 gives the full variable domain: KAGVTQTPRYLIKTRGQQVTLSCSPISGHRSVSWYQQTPGQGLQFLFEYFSETQRNKGNFPGRFSGRQFSNSRSEMNVSTLELGDSALYLCASSLSVGLWSGEQFFGPGTRLTVL.